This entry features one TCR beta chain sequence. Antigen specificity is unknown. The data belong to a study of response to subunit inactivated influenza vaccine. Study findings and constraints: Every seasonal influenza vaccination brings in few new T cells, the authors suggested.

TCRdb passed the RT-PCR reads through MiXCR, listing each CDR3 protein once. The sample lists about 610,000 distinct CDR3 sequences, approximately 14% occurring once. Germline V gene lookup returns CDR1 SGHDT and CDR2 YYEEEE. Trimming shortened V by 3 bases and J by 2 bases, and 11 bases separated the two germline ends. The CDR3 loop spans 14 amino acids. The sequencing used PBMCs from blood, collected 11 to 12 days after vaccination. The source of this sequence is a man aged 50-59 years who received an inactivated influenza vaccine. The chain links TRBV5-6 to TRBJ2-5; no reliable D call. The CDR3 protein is CASSSTDGQETQYF. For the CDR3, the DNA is TGTGCCAGCAGCTCGACGGACGGACAAGAGACCCAGTACTTC.